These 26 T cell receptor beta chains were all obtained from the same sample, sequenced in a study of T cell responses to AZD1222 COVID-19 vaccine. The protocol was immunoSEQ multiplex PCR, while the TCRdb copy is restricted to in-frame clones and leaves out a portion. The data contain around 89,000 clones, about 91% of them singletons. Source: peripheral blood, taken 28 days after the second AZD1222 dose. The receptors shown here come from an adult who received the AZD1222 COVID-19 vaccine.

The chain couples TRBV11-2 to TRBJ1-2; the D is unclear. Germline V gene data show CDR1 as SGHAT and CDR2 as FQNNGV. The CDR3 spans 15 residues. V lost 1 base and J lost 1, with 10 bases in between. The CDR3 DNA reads TGTGCCAGCAGCTTAGTGGGCAGCCTTAACTATGGCTACACCTTC. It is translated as CASSLVGSLNYGYTF.

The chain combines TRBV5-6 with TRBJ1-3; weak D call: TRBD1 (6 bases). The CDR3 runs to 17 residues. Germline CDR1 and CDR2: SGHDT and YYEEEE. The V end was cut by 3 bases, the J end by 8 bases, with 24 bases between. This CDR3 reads CASSSPGALNQEDTIYF. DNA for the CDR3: TGTGCCAGCAGCTCCCCAGGGGCCCTGAACCAAGAGGACACCATATATTTT. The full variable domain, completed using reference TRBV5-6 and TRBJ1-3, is DAGVTQSPTHLIKTRGQQVTLRCSPKSGHDTVSWYQQALGQGPQFIFQYYEEEERQRGNFPDRFSGHQFPNYSSELNVNALLLGDSALYLCASSSPGALNQEDTIYFGEGSWLTVV.

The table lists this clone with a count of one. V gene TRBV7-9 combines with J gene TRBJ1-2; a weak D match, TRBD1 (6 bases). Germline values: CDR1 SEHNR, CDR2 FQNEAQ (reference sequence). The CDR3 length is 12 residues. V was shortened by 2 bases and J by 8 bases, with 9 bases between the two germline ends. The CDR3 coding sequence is TGTGCCAGCAGCTTACAGGGGAAAGGCTACACCTTC. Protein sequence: CASSLQGKGYTF.

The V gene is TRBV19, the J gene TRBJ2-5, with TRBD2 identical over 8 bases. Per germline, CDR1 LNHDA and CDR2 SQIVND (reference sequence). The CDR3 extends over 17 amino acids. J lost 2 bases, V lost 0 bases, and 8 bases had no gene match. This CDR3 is CASSIDHGGGNQETQYF. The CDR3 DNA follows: TGTGCCAGTAGTATAGATCATGGCGGGGGGAATCAAGAGACCCAGTACTTC. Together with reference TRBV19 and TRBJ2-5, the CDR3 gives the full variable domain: DGGITQSPKYLFRKEGQNVTLSCEQNLNHDAMYWYRQDPGQGLRLIYYSQIVNDFQKGDIAEGYSVSREKKESFPLTVTSAQKNPTAFYLCASSIDHGGGNQETQYFGPGTRLLVL.

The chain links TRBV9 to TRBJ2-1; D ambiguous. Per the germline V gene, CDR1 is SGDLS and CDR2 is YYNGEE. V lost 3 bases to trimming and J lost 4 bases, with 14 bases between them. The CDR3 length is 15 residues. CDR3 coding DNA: TGTGCCAGCAGCGCCGGATTGATACGTTACAATGAGCAGTTCTTC. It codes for CASSAGLIRYNEQFF.

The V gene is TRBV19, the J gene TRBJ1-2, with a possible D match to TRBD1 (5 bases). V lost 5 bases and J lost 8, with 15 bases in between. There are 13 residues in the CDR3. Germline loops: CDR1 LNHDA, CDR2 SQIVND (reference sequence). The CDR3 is CASSPDRGGGYTF. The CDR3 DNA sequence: TGTGCCAGTAGTCCCGATAGGGGCGGCGGCTACACCTTC.

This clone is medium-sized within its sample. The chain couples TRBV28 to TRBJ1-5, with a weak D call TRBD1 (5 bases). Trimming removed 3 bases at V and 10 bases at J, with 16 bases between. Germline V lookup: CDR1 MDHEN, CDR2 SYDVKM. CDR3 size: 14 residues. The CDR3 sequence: CASSLGTAWEPQHF. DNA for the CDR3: TGTGCCAGCAGTTTGGGGACGGCCTGGGAACCCCAGCATTTT.

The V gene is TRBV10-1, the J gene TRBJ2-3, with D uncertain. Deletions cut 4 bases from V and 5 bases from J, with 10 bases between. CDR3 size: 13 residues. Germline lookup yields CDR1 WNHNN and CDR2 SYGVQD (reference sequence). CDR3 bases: TGCGCCAGCAGTGCGTTGCGGCTAGATACGCAGTATTTT. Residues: CASSALRLDTQYF.

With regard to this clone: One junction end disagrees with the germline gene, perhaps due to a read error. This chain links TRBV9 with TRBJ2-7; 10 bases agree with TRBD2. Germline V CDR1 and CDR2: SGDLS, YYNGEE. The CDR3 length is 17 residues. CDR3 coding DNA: TGTGCCAGCAGCGATAGCGGGGGGCAGCTCGTGTCCTGCGAGCAGTACTTC. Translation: CASSDSGGQLVSCEQYF.

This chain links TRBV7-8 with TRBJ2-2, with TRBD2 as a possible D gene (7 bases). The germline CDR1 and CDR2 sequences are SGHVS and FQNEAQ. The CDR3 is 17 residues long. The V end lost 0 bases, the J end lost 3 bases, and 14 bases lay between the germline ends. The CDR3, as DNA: TGTGCCAGCAGCTTAGCGGCGGGGGCACCGTACACCGGGGAGCTGTTTTTT. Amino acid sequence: CASSLAAGAPYTGELFF.

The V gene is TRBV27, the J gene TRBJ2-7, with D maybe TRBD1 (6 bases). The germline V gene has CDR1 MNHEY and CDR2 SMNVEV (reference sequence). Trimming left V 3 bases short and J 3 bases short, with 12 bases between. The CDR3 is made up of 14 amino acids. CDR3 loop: CASSLTGFFYEQYF. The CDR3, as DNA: TGTGCCAGCAGTTTGACAGGCTTTTTCTACGAGCAGTACTTC.

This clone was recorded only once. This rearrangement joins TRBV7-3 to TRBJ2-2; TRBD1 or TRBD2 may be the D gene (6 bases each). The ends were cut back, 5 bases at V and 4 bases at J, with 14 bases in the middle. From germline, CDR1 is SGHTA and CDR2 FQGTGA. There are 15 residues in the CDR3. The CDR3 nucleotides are TGTGCCAGCAGCCGAGGGGGGCAGAGCACCGGGGAGCTGTTTTTT. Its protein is CASSRGGQSTGELFF.

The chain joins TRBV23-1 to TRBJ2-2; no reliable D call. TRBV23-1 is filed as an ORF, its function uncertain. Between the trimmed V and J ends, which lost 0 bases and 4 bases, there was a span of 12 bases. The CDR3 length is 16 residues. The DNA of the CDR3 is TGCGCCAGCAGTCAATCGAAGTCATGTAGCACCGGGGAGCTGTTTTTT. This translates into CASSQSKSCSTGELFF.

The CDR3 reads CASSLTSSGTGELFF. CDR3 nucleotides: TGCGCCAGCAGCTTAACGAGCTCTGGCACCGGGGAGCTGTTTTTT. The chain links TRBV5-1 to TRBJ2-2; unclear D gene. With 2 bases removed from V and 4 bases from J, the gap between germline ends came to 12 bases. This CDR3 comprises 15 residues. CDR1 is SGHRS, CDR2 YFSETQ, per germline.

The DNA of the CDR3 is TGTGCCAGCAGCCAAACAGGGGACTACGAGCAGTACTTC. It yields the protein CASSQTGDYEQYF. This rearrangement joins TRBV3-1 (or the pseudogene TRBV3-2) to TRBJ2-7, with 7 positions matching TRBD1. V gave up 2 bases and J gave up 3 bases; unmatched junction bases: 1. The CDR3 is made up of 13 amino acids. The germline V gene has CDR1 LGHDT and CDR2 YNNKEL (reference sequence).

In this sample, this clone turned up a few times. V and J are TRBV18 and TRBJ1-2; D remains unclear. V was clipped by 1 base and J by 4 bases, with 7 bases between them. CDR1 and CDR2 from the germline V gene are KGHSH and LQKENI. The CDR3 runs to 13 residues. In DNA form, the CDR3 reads TGTGCCAGCTCACCACTTCCCCGCTATGGCTACACCTTC. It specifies CASSPLPRYGYTF.

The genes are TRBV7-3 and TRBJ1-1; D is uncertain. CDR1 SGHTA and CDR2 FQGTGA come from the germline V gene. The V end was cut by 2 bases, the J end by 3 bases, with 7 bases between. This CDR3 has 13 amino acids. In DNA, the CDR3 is TGTGCCAGCAGCTTACAAATAGACACTGAAGCTTTCTTT. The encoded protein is CASSLQIDTEAFF.

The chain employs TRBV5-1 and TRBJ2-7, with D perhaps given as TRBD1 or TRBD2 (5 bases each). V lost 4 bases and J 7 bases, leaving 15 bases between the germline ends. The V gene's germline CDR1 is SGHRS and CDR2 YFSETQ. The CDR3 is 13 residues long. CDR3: CASSPDGALEQYF. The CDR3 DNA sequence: TGCGCCAGCAGCCCTGACGGGGCCTTAGAGCAGTACTTC.

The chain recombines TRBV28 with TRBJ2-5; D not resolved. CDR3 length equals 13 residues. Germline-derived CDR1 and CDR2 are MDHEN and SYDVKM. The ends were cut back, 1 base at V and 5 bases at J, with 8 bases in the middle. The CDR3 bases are TGTGCCAGCAGTTTATATCGGGCGGAGACCCAGTACTTC. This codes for CASSLYRAETQYF.

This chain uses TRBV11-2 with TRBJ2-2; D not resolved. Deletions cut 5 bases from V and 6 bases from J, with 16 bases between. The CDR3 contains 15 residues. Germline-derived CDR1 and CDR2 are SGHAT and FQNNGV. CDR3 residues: CASSPPKSRPGELFF. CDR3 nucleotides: TGTGCCAGCAGCCCTCCCAAGTCCAGGCCCGGGGAGCTGTTTTTT.

For the CDR3, the DNA is TGTGCCAGCCTTGCGCTTAGGGAAACCGGGGAGCTGTTTTTT. Protein: CASLALRETGELFF. This chain links TRBV2 with TRBJ2-2; D remains unclear. Germline V lookup: CDR1 SNHLY, CDR2 FYNNEI. Trimming shortened V by 8 bases and J by 5 bases, and 15 bases separated the two germline ends. CDR3 length equals 14 residues.

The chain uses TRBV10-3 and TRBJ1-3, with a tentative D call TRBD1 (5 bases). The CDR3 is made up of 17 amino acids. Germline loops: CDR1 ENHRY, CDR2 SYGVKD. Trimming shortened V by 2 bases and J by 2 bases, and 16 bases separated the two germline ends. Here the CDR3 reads CAISEGPGRTPGNTIYF. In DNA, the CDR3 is TGTGCCATCAGTGAGGGGCCAGGGAGGACCCCTGGAAACACCATATATTTT.

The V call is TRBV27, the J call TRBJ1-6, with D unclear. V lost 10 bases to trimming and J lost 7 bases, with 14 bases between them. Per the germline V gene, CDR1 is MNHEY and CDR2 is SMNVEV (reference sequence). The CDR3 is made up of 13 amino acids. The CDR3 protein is CATRTRVNSPLHF. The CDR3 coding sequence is TGTGCCACCAGAACCCGGGTAAATTCACCCCTCCACTTT.

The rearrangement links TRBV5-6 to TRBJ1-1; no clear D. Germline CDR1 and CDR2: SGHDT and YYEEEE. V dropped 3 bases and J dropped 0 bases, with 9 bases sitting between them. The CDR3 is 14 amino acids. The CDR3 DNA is TGTGCCAGCAGCTCCCTTGTGATGAACACTGAAGCTTTCTTT. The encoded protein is CASSSLVMNTEAFF. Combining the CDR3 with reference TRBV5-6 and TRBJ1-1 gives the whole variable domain DAGVTQSPTHLIKTRGQQVTLRCSPKSGHDTVSWYQQALGQGPQFIFQYYEEEERQRGNFPDRFSGHQFPNYSSELNVNALLLGDSALYLCASSSLVMNTEAFFGQGTRLTVV.

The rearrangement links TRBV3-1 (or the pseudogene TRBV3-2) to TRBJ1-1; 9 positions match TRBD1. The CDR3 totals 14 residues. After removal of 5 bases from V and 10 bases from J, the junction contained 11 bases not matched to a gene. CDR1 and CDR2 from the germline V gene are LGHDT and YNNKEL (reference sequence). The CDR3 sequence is CASSARRDRAAAFF. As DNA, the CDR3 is TGTGCCAGCAGCGCTCGCCGGGACAGGGCAGCAGCTTTCTTT.

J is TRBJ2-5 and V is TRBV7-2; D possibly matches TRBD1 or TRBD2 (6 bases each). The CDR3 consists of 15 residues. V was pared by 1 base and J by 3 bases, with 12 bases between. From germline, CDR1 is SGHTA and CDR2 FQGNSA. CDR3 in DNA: TGTGCCAGCAGCTTAGAGGGGGGACGTAAAGAGACCCAGTACTTC. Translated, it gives CASSLEGGRKETQYF.